Reported below is one T cell receptor (beta chain). In terms of age and location, participants ranged from roughly 18 to 90 years and lived in roughly 22 US areas. Original handling: Amplification with reference gene primers provided the estimates of nucleated cell counts. The repertoire was sequenced with immunoSEQ multiplex PCR; TCRdb's copy has only in-frame clones and lacks some. Clonal size and the V and J genes are those of that table, whereas D and trimming came from the DNA. Seen here are about 460,000 clones, roughly nine tenths observed once, and the top ten hold 7% to 10%. This sample was included in a study of blood T cell repertoires in COVID-19. Study information: Samples representing acute and convalescent COVID-19 were sourced from the United States, Italy and Spain. PBMCs, B-cell-depleted T cells, or T cells were the source of the cDNA or gDNA that made up the material.

The ends lost 3 bases at V and 7 bases at J; junction bases unmatched: 8. This CDR3 comprises 14 residues. Germline V gives CDR1 MNHEY, CDR2 SMNVEV (reference sequence). This TCR was sampled from a woman in her fifties or sixties who had recovered from COVID-19. The material sequenced was PBMCs or T cells enriched from blood (not recorded which). The rearrangement joins TRBV27 to TRBJ1-2, with 7 bases that match TRBD1. CDR3 residues: CASSLRQGIAGYTF. The CDR3, as DNA: TGTGCCAGCAGTTTGAGACAGGGTATCGCTGGCTACACCTTC.